This entry is about one TCR beta chain. No antigen is known for it. Compared with germline, one end of the junction differs, possibly owing to a read error. The data originate from a study of post-analysis software for immune sequencing data. Whole-study findings and limits: F measure showed strong co-clustering of same-batch samples. There were five or six TRBV segments more frequent in patients than controls, and TRBV5-6, TRBV5-1 and TRBV20-1 were among them. Relative to controls, patients with multiple sclerosis showed significantly lower normalized Chao1 diversity.

This CDR3 comprises 19 residues. CDR1 is LNHNV and CDR2 is YYDKDF in the germline V gene (reference sequence). The TCR beta cDNA libraries carried unique molecular identifiers. T cells numbering 1 to 10 million yielded 500,000 to 550,000 cDNA molecules. MiXCR, applied by TCRdb to the PCR reads, yields one record per CDR3 protein. The sample has 750,000 to 950,000 distinct CDR3 sequences, around 45% seen once. The sample was blood. V is TRBV15 and J is TRBJ1-1, with TRBD1 matching over 9 bases. This receptor was obtained from a girl aged 10 to 17 with multiple sclerosis. CDR3 DNA sequence: TGTGCCACCAGCAGAGAGGTCCCCTGGGGGACAGGGTTAGACACTGAAGTTTTCTTT. Its protein is CATSREVPWGTGLDTEVFF.